This T cell receptor (beta chain) was documented in a study of T cell changes during pregnancy in multiple sclerosis. Method: immunoSEQ multiplex PCR; TCRdb's copy keeps in-frame clones and lacks some. The sample shows some 80,000 clones, more than 70% of them seen only once. The length of the CDR3 is 15 residues. J lost 0 bases, V lost 6 bases, and 4 bases had no gene match. The germline CDR1 and CDR2 sequences are MNHNS and SASEGT. The chain combines TRBV6-1 with TRBJ1-1; 10 bases fit TRBD1. The origin of this receptor is a female donor in good health, enrolled as a control in a pregnancy study. The sample in question was peripheral blood, obtained in the first trimester of pregnancy. The CDR3 DNA sequence: TGTGCCAGCAGGGACAGGGGGTCAATGAACACTGAAGCTTTCTTT. Translated: CASRDRGSMNTEAFF.